The rows below give T cell receptor beta chains drawn from one sample of a study of T cell responses to AZD1222 COVID-19 vaccine. Assay used: immunoSEQ multiplex PCR; TCRdb lists only in-frame clones, some missing. The top ten clones hold about 1.3% of a sample with under 170,000 clones, roughly 94% of them seen once. Sequenced here: peripheral blood, sampled on day 0 of AZD1222 vaccination. The receptors shown here come from an adult in good health. CDR3s include the opening cysteine and the closing phenylalanine or tryptophan. The D gene is left open where the match is weak.

15	NA	TRBV7-2	TRBJ2-3	CASSSPPLLKGTQYF	TGTGCCAGCAGCTCTCCCCCCCTATTAAAGGGAACGCAGTATTTT
14	TRBD1	TRBV28	TRBJ1-1	CASTRQGARTEAFF	TGTGCCAGCACCAGACAGGGGGCGCGCACTGAAGCTTTCTTT
13	NA	TRBV28	TRBJ1-6	CASSINPVSPLHF	TGTGCCAGCAGCATAAATCCGGTTTCACCCCTCCACTTT
16	NA	TRBV28	TRBJ1-2	CASSLPPSRTNYGYTF	TGTGCCAGCAGTTTGCCCCCAAGCCGTACTAACTATGGCTACACCTTC
13	NA	TRBV19	TRBJ2-1	CASNWGAYNEQFF	TGTGCCAGTAATTGGGGGGCCTACAATGAGCAGTTCTTC
15	NA	TRBV5-1	TRBJ1-5	CASSLEAGGGQPQHF	TGCGCCAGCAGCTTGGAAGCGGGGGGCGGACAGCCCCAGCATTTT
19	TRBD2	TRBV7-2	TRBJ2-5	CASSSRPGTSGPIQETQYF	TGTGCCAGCAGCTCTCGTCCCGGGACTAGCGGGCCAATCCAAGAGACCCAGTACTTC
14	NA	TRBV9	TRBJ1-1	CASSVESGGTEAFF	TGTGCCAGCAGCGTAGAGTCGGGGGGCACTGAAGCTTTCTTT
15	NA	TRBV2	TRBJ2-1	CASSGAAGSYNEQFF	TGTGCCAGCAGTGGAGCGGCCGGCTCCTACAATGAGCAGTTCTTC
16	NA	TRBV25-1	TRBJ1-5	CASSQGTLYSNQPQHF	TGTGCCAGCAGTCAGGGGACCCTCTATAGCAATCAGCCCCAGCATTTT